A single sample is the source of the 3 T cell receptor beta chains below, sequenced in a study of blood T cells in healthy people across ages. For the second PCR, which ran for about 7 to 11 cycles, a sample-barcoded 5' primer and a J-beta primer mix were used. TCRdb reanalysed the 5' RACE reads using MiXCR and keeps one entry per CDR3 protein. The data contain 590,000 or so distinct CDR3 sequences, approximately 30% of them singletons. The sequencing input was blood. These receptor sequences come from a woman aged 80 or over in good health.

This clonotype was detected many times. The rearrangement links TRBV6-2 or TRBV6-3 to TRBJ2-3, with D unclear. Germline values: CDR1 MNHEY, CDR2 SVGEGT. This CDR3 is 16 amino acids long. V shed 5 bases and J shed 1 base, with 16 bases lying between them. CDR3 region: CASSPYSLMGTDTQYF. DNA for the CDR3: TGTGCCAGCAGTCCCTACAGCCTGATGGGCACAGATACGCAGTATTTT.

Only a few counts were recorded for this clonotype. CDR3 coding DNA: TGTGCCAGCGGTCAGACTAGCGGGAGATACAATGAGCAGTACTTC. Translating gives CASGQTSGRYNEQYF. The chain carries TRBV7-2 and TRBJ2-1, with TRBD2 identical over 12 bases. The end of the DNA is better explained by TRBJ2-7, so the J call may be wrong. CDR1 is SGHTA and CDR2 is FQGNSA in the germline V gene. The CDR3 covers 15 residues.

This clonotype was observed many times. J is TRBJ2-7 and V is TRBV20-1; possibly TRBD1 or TRBD2 for D (6 bases each). Germline CDR1 and CDR2: DFQATT and SNEGSKA (reference sequence). V lost 6 bases and J lost 6, with 18 bases in between. The CDR3 has 13 amino acids. As DNA, the CDR3 is TGCAGTGCGAATCTTTTGGAGGGGGGCGAGCAGTACTTC. It codes for CSANLLEGGEQYF.